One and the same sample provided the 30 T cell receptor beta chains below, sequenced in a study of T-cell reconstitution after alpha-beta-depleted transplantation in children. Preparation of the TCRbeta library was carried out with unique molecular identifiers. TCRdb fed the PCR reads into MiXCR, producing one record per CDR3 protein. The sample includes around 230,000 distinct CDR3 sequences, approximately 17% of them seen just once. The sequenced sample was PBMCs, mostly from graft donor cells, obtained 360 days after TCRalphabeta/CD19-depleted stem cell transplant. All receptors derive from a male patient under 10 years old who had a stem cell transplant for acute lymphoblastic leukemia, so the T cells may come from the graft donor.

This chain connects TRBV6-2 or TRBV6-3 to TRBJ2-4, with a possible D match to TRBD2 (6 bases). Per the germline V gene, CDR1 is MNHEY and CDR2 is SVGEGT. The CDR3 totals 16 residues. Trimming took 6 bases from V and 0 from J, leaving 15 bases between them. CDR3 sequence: CASSRTTSLAKNIQYF. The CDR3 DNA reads TGTGCCAGCAGCCGAACGACTAGTCTAGCCAAAAACATTCAGTACTTC.

The CDR3 loop reads CASSPPTGRLGTGELFF. The CDR3 DNA sequence: TGTGCCAGCAGTCCCCCGACAGGTCGACTCGGCACCGGGGAGCTGTTTTTT. The chain carries TRBV12-3 or TRBV12-4 and TRBJ2-2; weak D call: TRBD1 (6 bases). The V and J ends lost 5 bases and 4 bases respectively, with 20 bases between them. This CDR3 is built from 17 residues.

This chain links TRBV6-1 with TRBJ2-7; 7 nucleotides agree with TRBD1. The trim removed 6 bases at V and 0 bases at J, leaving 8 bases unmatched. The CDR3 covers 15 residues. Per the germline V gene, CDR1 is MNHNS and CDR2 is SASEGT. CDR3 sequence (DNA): TGTGCCAGCAGGGGAACCGGGACAGCCTCCTACGAGCAGTACTTC. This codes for CASRGTGTASYEQYF.

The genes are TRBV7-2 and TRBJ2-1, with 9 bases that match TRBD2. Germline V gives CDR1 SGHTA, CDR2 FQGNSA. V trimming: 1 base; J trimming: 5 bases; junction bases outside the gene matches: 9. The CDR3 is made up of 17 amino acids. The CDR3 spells CASSLVHGLAGNNEQFF. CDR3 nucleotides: TGTGCCAGCAGCTTAGTGCACGGTCTAGCGGGGAACAATGAGCAGTTCTTC.

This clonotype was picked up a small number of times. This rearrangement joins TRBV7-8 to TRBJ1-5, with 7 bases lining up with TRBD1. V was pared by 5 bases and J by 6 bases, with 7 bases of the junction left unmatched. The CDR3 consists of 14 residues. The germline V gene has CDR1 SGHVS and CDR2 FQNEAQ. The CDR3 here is CASSPDRAFQPQHF. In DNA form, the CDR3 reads TGTGCCAGCAGCCCCGACAGGGCCTTTCAGCCCCAGCATTTT.

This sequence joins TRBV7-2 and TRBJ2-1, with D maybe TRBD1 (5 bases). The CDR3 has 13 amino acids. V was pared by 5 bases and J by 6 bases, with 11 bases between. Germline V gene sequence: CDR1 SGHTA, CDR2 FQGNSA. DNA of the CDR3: TGTGCCAGCAGCCTCAGGGTGTCCAATGAGCAGTTCTTC. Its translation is CASSLRVSNEQFF.

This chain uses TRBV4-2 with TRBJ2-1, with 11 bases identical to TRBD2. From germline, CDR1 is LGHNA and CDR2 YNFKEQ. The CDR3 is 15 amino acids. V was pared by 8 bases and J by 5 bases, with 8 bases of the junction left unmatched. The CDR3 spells CASGLAGGGDNEQFF. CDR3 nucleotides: TGTGCCAGCGGCCTAGCGGGGGGAGGCGACAATGAGCAGTTCTTC.

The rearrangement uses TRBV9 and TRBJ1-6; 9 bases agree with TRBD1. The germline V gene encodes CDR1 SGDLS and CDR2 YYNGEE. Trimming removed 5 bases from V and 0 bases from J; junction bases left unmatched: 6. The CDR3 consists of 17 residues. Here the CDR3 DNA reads TGTGCCAGCAGTCAGACAGGGGGTAGCTCCTATAATTCACCCCTCCACTTT. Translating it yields CASSQTGGSSYNSPLHF.

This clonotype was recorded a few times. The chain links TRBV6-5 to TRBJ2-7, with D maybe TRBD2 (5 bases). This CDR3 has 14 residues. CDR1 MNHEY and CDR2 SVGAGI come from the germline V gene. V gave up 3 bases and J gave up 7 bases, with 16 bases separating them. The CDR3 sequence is CASSYLADSGEQYF. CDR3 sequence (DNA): TGTGCCAGCAGTTATTTGGCCGACTCGGGAGAGCAGTACTTC.

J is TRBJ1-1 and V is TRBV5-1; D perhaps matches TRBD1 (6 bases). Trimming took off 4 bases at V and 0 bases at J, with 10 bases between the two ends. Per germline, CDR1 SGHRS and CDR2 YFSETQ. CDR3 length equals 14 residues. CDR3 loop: CASSKGDLNTEAFF. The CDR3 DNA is TGCGCCAGCAGCAAGGGGGATTTGAACACTGAAGCTTTCTTT.

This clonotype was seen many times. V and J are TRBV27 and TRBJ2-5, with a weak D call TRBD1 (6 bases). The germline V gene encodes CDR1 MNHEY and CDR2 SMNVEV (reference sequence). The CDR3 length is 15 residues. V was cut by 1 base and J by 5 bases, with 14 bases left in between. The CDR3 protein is CASSLFLTGTETQYF. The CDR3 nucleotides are TGTGCCAGCAGTTTATTTCTCACAGGGACGGAGACCCAGTACTTC.

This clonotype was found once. The CDR3 region has the DNA TGTGCCAGCAGCTCGACGCCGAGCACAGATACGCAGTATTTT. Translated, it gives CASSSTPSTDTQYF. The chain links TRBV7-6 to TRBJ2-3; D is unclear. The CDR3 covers 14 residues. V was trimmed by 4 bases and J by 0 bases, leaving 8 bases between them. Germline loops: CDR1 SGHVS, CDR2 FNYEAQ.

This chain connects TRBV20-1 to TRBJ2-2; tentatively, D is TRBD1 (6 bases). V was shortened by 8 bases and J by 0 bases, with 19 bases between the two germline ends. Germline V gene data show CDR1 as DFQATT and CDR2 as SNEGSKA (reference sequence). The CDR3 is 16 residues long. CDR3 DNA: TGCAGTACCCTGGGGGCCCAAGACTCGAACACCGGGGAGCTGTTTTTT. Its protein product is CSTLGAQDSNTGELFF.

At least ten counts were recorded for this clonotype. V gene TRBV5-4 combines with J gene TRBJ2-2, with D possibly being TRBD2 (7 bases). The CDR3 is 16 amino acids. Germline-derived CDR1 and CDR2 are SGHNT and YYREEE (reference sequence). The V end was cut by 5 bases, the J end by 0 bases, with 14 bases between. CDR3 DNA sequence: TGTGCCAGCAGTATGGGGGGGCCGCCGAACACCGGGGAGCTGTTTTTT. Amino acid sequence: CASSMGGPPNTGELFF. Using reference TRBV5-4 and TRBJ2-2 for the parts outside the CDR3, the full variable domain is ETGVTQSPTHLIKTRGQQVTLRCSSQSGHNTVSWYQQALGQGPQFIFQYYREEENGRGNFPPRFSGLQFPNYSSELNVNALELDDSALYLCASSMGGPPNTGELFFGEGSRLTVL.

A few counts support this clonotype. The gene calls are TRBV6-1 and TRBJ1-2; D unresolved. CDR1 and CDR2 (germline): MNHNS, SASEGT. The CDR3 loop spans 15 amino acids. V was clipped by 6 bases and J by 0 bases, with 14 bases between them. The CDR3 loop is CASRQDAGANYGYTF. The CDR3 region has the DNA TGTGCCAGCAGGCAGGATGCAGGCGCTAACTATGGCTACACCTTC.

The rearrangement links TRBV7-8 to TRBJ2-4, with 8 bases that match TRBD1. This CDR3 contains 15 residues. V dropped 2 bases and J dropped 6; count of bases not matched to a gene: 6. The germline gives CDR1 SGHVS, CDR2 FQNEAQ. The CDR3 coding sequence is TGTGCCAGCAGCTTACAGACAGGGGCGATAAACATTCAGTACTTC. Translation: CASSLQTGAINIQYF.

The CDR3 protein is CASQTASSTDTQYF. CDR3 sequence (DNA): TGTGCCAGTCAGACTGCTTCTAGCACAGATACGCAGTATTTT. This rearrangement joins TRBV27 to TRBJ2-3; no definite D call. The CDR3 is made up of 14 amino acids. V lost 9 bases and J 0 bases, leaving 13 bases between the germline ends. The germline V gene encodes CDR1 MNHEY and CDR2 SMNVEV (reference sequence).

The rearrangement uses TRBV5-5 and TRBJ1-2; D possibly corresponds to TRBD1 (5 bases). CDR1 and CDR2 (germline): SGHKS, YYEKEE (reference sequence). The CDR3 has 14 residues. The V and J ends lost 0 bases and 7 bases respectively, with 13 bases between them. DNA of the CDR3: TGTGCCAGCAGCTTGGCGGGAGGAAGGGGTGGCTACACCTTC. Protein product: CASSLAGGRGGYTF.

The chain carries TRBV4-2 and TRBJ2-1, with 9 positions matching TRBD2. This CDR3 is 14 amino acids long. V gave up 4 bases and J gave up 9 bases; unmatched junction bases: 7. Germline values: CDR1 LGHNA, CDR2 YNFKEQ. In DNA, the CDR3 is TGTGCCAGCAGCCCCAGCGGGGGGAGGGGTGAGCAGTTCTTC. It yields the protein CASSPSGGRGEQFF.

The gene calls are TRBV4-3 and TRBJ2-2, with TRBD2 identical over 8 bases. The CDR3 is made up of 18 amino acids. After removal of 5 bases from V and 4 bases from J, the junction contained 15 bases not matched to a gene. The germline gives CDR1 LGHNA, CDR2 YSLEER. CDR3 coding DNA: TGCGCCAGCAGCGAAGCCCCTTCGGGCGGGGGGACCACCGGGGAGCTGTTTTTT. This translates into CASSEAPSGGGTTGELFF.

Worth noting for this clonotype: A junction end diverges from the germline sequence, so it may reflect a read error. The chain's CDR3 is CASSQTTNEKLFF. In DNA form, the CDR3 reads TGCGCCAGCAGCCAGACAACGAATGAAAAACTGTTTTTT. The chain combines TRBV5-1 with TRBJ1-4, with D unresolved. The CDR3 spans 13 residues. Germline CDR1 reads SGHRS; CDR2 reads YFSETQ.

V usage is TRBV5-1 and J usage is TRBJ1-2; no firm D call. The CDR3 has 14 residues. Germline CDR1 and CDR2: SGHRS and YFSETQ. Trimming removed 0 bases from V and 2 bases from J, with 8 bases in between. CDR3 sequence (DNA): TGCGCCAGCAGCTTGGTGGCAGCCAACTATGGCTACACCTTC. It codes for CASSLVAANYGYTF.

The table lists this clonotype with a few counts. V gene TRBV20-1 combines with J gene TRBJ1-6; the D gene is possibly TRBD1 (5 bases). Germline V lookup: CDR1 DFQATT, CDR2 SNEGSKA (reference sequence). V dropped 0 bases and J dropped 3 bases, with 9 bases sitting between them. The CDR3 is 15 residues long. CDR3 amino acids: CSARERGRYNSPLHF. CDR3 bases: TGCAGTGCTAGAGAACGGGGACGCTATAATTCACCCCTCCACTTT.

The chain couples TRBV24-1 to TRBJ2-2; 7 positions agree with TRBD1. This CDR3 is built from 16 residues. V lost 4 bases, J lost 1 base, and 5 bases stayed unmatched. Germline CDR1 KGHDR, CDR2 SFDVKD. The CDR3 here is CATSDPTGLNTGELFF. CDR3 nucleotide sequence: TGTGCCACCAGTGACCCGACAGGGTTGAACACCGGGGAGCTGTTTTTT.

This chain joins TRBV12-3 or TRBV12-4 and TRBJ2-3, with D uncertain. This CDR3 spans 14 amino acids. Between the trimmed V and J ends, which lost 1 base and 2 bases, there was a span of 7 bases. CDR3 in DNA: TGTGCCAGCAGTTTAGGCGCGTACACAGATACGCAGTATTTT. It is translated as CASSLGAYTDTQYF.

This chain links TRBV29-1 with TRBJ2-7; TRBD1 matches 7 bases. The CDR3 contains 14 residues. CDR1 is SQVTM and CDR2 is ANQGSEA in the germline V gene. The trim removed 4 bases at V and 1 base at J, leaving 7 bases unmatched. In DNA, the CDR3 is TGCAGCGTTGCCCTTCCGGGACAGTCCTACGAGCAGTACTTC. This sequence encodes CSVALPGQSYEQYF.

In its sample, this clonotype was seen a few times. CDR3 DNA: TGTGCCAGCAGCCAAGATCGCCTGAACACTGAAGCTTTCTTT. It yields the protein CASSQDRLNTEAFF. The chain recombines TRBV4-2 with TRBJ1-1; D remains unclear. The CDR3 has 14 residues. V was clipped by 0 bases and J by 0 bases, with 5 bases between them. Germline V CDR1 and CDR2: LGHNA, YNFKEQ.

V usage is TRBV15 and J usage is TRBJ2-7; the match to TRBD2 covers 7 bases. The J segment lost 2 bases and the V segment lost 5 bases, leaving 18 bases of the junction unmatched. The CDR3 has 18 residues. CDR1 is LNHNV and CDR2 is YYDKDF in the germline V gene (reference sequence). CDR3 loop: CATSDVGLEGYLPYEQYF. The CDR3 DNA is TGTGCCACCAGCGACGTAGGACTAGAGGGCTATTTACCCTACGAGCAGTACTTC.

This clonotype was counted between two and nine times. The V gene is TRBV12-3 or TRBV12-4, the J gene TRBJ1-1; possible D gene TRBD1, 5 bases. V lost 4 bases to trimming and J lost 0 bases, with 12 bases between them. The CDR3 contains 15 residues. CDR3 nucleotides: TGTGCCAGCAGTTCGGGGCTGACGGTGAACACTGAAGCTTTCTTT. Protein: CASSSGLTVNTEAFF.

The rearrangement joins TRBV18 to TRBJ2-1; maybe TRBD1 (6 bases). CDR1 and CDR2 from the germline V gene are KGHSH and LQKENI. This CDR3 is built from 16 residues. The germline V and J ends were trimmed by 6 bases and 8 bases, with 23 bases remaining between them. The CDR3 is CASSAPSWDKGYEQFF. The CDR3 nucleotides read TGTGCCAGCTCCGCCCCAAGCTGGGACAAAGGCTATGAGCAGTTCTTC.